This T cell receptor (beta chain) derives from a study of T cell responses to AZD1222 COVID-19 vaccine. Here immunoSEQ multiplex PCR was the method, and the copy in TCRdb shows in-frame clones only, minus some. The sample has roughly 81,000 clones, 80% to 90% seen once. Looked up from germline, CDR1 is LNHNV and CDR2 is YYDKDF (reference sequence). CDR3 length: 14 amino acids. V lost 1 base, J lost 3 bases, and 9 bases lay in between. The rearrangement uses TRBV15 and TRBJ1-1, with a weak D call TRBD1 (5 bases). This specimen was peripheral blood, taken on day 0 of AZD1222 vaccination. The TCR sequence derives from an adult in good health. The CDR3 is CATSRGQGDTEAFF. The CDR3 coding sequence is TGTGCCACCAGCAGAGGGCAGGGAGACACTGAAGCTTTCTTT. Full variable domain (rest looked up from reference TRBV15 and TRBJ1-1): DAMVIQNPRYQVTQFGKPVTLSCSQTLNHNVMYWYQQKSSQAPKLLFHYYDKDFNNEADTPDNFQSRRPNTSFCFLDIRSPGLGDTAMYLCATSRGQGDTEAFFGQGTRLTVV.